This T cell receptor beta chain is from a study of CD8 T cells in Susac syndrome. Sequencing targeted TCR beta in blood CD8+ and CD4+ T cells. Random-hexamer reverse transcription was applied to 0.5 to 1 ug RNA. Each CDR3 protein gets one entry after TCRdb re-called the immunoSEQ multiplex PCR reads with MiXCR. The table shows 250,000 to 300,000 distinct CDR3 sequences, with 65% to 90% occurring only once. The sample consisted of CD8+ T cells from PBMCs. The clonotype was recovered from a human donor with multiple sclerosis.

The CDR3 loop reads CASSYTLGGGEQYF. CDR3 DNA: TGTGCCAGCAGTTATACCCTCGGTGGCGGCGAGCAGTACTTC. The V call is TRBV6-2 or TRBV6-3, the J call TRBJ2-7; D is unclear. The V end was cut by 3 bases, the J end by 6 bases, with 15 bases between. The CDR3 length is 14 residues. Germline V gene data show CDR1 as MNHEY and CDR2 as SVGEGT.